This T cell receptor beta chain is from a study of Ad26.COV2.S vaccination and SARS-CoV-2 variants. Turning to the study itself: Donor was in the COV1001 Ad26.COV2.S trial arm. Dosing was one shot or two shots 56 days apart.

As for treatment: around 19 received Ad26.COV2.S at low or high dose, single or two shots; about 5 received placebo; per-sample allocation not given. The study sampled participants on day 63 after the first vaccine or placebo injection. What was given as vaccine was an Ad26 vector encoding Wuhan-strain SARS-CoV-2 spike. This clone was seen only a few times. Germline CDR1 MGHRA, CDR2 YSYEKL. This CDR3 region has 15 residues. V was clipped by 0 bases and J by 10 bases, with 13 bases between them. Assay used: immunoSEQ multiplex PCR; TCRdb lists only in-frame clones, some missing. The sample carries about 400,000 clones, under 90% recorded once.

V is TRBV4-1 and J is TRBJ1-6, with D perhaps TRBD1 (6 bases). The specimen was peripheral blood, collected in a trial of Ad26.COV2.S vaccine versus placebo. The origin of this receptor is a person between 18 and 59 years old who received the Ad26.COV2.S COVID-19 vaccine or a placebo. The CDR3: CASSQEGGGRSPLHF. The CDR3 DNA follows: TGCGCCAGCAGCCAAGAGGGGGGCGGTAGGTCACCCCTCCACTTT.